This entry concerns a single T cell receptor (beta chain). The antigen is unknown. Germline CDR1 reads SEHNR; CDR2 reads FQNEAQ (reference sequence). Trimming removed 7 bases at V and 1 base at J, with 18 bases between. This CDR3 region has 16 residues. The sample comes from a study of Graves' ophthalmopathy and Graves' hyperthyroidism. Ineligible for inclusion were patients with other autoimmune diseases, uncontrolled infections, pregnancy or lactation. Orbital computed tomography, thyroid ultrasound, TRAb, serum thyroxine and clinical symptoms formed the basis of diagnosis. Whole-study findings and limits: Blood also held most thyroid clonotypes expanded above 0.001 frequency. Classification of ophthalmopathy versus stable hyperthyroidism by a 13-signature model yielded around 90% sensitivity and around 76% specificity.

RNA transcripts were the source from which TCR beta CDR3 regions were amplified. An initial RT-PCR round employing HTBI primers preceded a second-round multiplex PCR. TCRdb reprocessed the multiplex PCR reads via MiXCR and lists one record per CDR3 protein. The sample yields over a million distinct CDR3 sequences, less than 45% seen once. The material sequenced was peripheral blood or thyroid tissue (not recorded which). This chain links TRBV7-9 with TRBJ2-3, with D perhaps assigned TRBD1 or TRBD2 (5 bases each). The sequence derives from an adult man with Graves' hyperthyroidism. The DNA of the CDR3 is TGTGCCAGCACCACCAGGACGCGAGGGGGCACAGATACGCAGTATTTT. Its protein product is CASTTRTRGGTDTQYF.